This is a list of T cell receptor beta chains from one sample in a study of beta chain features in type 1 diabetes. Some clones are missing from TCRdb's copy, which holds only in-frame ones; the method was immunoSEQ multiplex PCR. The sample shows about 360,000 clones, about 12% of them seen only once. The sequencing input was naive CD4+ T cells from blood. These receptors originate from a man between 18 and 29 years old in good health. Each CDR3 is given with its conserved first and last residue. D genes are given only for firm matches. Size values are once, few and many counts, or a class for expanded clones, and some rows have none.

TRBV28	TRBJ1-1	.	.	TGTGCCAGTGTCACTAGTGGAGGCACTGAAGCTTTCTTT	CASVTSGGTEAFF
TRBV9	TRBJ2-7	few	TRBD2	TGTGCCAGCAGCGGGACTAGCGGCTCCTACGAGCAGTACTTC	CASSGTSGSYEQYF
TRBV6-7	TRBJ1-1	.	TRBD1	TGTGCCAGCAGTTACGCGGGGGGCAGGGGGTCGAACACTGAAGCTTTCTTT	CASSYAGGRGSNTEAFF
TRBV4-1	TRBJ2-7	few	TRBD2	TGCGCCAGCAGCCAGCCCACTAGCGGGAGGAACGAGCAGTACTTC	CASSQPTSGRNEQYF
TRBV27	TRBJ1-2	.	.	TGTGCCAGCAGTCGAGGCTTCGGCTACACCTTC	CASSRGFGYTF
TRBV5-1	TRBJ2-1	few	TRBD2	TGCGCCAGCAGCTTGGGTGGGACTAGCGGATACAATGAGCAGTTCTTC	CASSLGGTSGYNEQFF
TRBV28	TRBJ2-7	.	TRBD1	TGTGCCAGCAGGCCTCCGGGACAGGGCTACGAGCAGTACTTC	CASRPPGQGYEQYF
TRBV28	TRBJ1-5	.	.	TGTGCCAGCAGCCTTCCGGGGGATCAGCCCCAGCATTTT	CASSLPGDQPQHF
TRBV15	TRBJ2-7	.	.	TGTGCCACCAGCTTACGCCGGGAATCTTACGAGCAGTACTTC	CATSLRRESYEQYF
TRBV28	TRBJ2-1	few	TRBD1	TGTGCCAGCAGTTCGGGACAGTACAATGAGCAGTTCTTC	CASSSGQYNEQFF
TRBV18	TRBJ2-7	.	.	TGTGCCAGCTCAAACGACAGGAGCTCCTACGAGCAGTACTTC	CASSNDRSSYEQYF
TRBV2	TRBJ1-1	.	.	TGTGCCAGCAGTGGGGGGGAATGGAGCACTGAAGCTTTCTTT	CASSGGEWSTEAFF
TRBV25-1	TRBJ2-7	.	.	TGTGCCAGCAGTGATCCTAACAGGGAAGGGGAGCAGTACTTC	CASSDPNREGEQYF
TRBV6-6	TRBJ1-3	few	.	TGTGCCAGCAGTTACTCGTTTGAAAGCGGACGCCAGAGTTATTTT	CASSYSFESGRQSYF
TRBV5-6	TRBJ1-1	.	TRBD1	TGTGCCAGCAGCTTGGGACAGGGTTTTGAAGCTTTCTTT	CASSLGQGFEAFF
TRBV5-1	TRBJ1-1	few	TRBD1	TGCGCCAGCAGGCGACCAGGGGGGAACACTGAAGCTTTCTTT	CASRRPGGNTEAFF
TRBV7-2	TRBJ2-3	.	TRBD2	TGTGCCAGCAGCTTAGTTCGGGGGGGCACAGATACGCAGTATTTT	CASSLVRGGTDTQYF
TRBV4-1	TRBJ2-7	.	TRBD2	TGCGCCAGCAGCCAAGAACCGGGACTAGCGGGGTATAGGCAGTACTTC	CASSQEPGLAGYRQYF
TRBV9	TRBJ2-2	.	TRBD1	TGTGCCAGCAGCGTAATGGGGAGAGAGGGGGCACCTTCCGGGGAGCTGTTTTTT	CASSVMGREGAPSGELFF
TRBV9	TRBJ2-1	.	.	TGTGCCAGCAGCATAACAGGGAGCCAATACAATGAGCAGTTCTTC	CASSITGSQYNEQFF